The 8 T cell receptor beta chains in this list originate from one sample, sequenced in a study of blood T cell repertoires in COVID-19. Produced via immunoSEQ multiplex PCR; TCRdb's table is partial and in-frame only. The table has roughly 250,000 clones, around 81% seen once; the top ten hold less than 3%. The sample comprised peripheral blood. These TCRs come from a woman aged 55-70 years with active or convalescent COVID-19.

The CDR3 sequence is CASSYRGTGNTIYF. As DNA, the CDR3 is TGTGCCAGCAGTTACAGGGGAACCGGAAACACCATATATTTT. The chain couples TRBV6-2 or TRBV6-3 to TRBJ1-3; weak D call: TRBD1 (5 bases). V was cut by 2 bases and J by 4 bases, with 9 bases left in between. From germline, CDR1 is MNHEY and CDR2 SVGEGT. This CDR3 has 14 residues.

CDR3 DNA sequence: TGTGCCAGCAGCTCCGGAAACCTAGCGTTGCCAGATACGCAGTATTTT. Residues: CASSSGNLALPDTQYF. V is TRBV5-8 and J is TRBJ2-3; D is possibly TRBD2 (6 bases). The CDR3 consists of 16 residues. Trimming pared 3 bases from V and 4 bases from J, leaving 18 bases between. From germline, CDR1 is SGHTS and CDR2 YDEGEE. Using reference TRBV5-8 and TRBJ2-3 for the parts outside the CDR3, the full variable domain is EAGVTQSPTHLIKTRGQQATLRCSPISGHTSVYWYQQALGLGLQFLLWYDEGEERNRGNFPPRFSGRQFPNYSSELNVNALELEDSALYLCASSSGNLALPDTQYFGPGTRLTVL.

The genes are TRBV6-2 or TRBV6-3 and TRBJ2-7; perhaps TRBD2 as D (5 bases). Trimming took off 6 bases at V and 2 bases at J, with 20 bases between the two ends. The CDR3 loop spans 16 amino acids. Germline V gene sequence: CDR1 MNHEY, CDR2 SVGEGT. CDR3 residues: CASSPTRRLSTYEQYF. The CDR3 DNA follows: TGTGCCAGCAGCCCGACCAGGAGGCTATCCACCTACGAGCAGTACTTC.

This rearrangement joins TRBV7-3 to TRBJ1-5; the D is unclear. Germline lookup yields CDR1 SGHTA and CDR2 FQGTGA. Trimming took 3 bases from V and 3 from J, leaving 9 bases between them. CDR3 length equals 14 residues. CDR3 bases: TGTGCCAGCAGCTTCAGTTTCTCCAATCAGCCCCAGCATTTT. Translated: CASSFSFSNQPQHF.

The chain carries TRBV5-1 and TRBJ1-3; a possible D gene is TRBD1 (6 bases). With 5 bases removed from V and 0 bases from J, the gap between germline ends came to 15 bases. The CDR3 contains 16 residues. Germline-derived CDR1 and CDR2 are SGHRS and YFSETQ. The CDR3 loop is CASSPAGALSGNTIYF. The CDR3 DNA reads TGCGCCAGCAGTCCCGCAGGGGCCCTCTCTGGAAACACCATATATTTT.

V and J are TRBV5-1 and TRBJ2-3; a possible D gene is TRBD2 (6 bases). This CDR3 is built from 14 residues. The germline V and J ends were trimmed by 4 bases and 5 bases, with 14 bases remaining between them. CDR1 is SGHRS, CDR2 YFSETQ, per germline. In DNA form, the CDR3 reads TGCGCCAGCAGCGCCATAGCGGAGGTAGATACGCAGTATTTT. Translating it yields CASSAIAEVDTQYF.

This rearrangement joins TRBV7-9 to TRBJ2-1, with 13 nucleotides matching TRBD2. Germline V gene sequence: CDR1 SEHNR, CDR2 FQNEAQ (reference sequence). This CDR3 spans 19 amino acids. V was clipped by 1 base and J by 0 bases; unmatched bases: 6. The CDR3 DNA is TGTGCCAGCAGCTTAGTATCAGGACTAGCGGGGGTCTCCTACAATGAGCAGTTCTTC. This codes for CASSLVSGLAGVSYNEQFF. Looking up the rest from reference TRBV7-9 and TRBJ2-1 gives the full variable domain: DTGVSQNPRHKITKRGQNVTFRCDPISEHNRLYWYRQTLGQGPEFLTYFQNEAQLEKSRLLSDRFSAERPKGSFSTLEIQRTEQGDSAMYLCASSLVSGLAGVSYNEQFFGPGTRLTVL.

The J gene is TRBJ2-1, the V gene TRBV19; 8 bases align to TRBD2. This CDR3 has 15 amino acids. V lost 5 bases, J lost 2 bases, and 5 bases stayed unmatched. Looked up from germline, CDR1 is LNHDA and CDR2 is SQIVND (reference sequence). CDR3 sequence: CASSWRGAPYNEQFF. CDR3 sequence (DNA): TGTGCCAGTAGTTGGCGGGGGGCCCCCTACAATGAGCAGTTCTTC.